This TCR beta chain was captured in a study of early stage breast cancer tumors. The germline V gene encodes CDR1 SQVTM and CDR2 ANQGSEA. The V gene lost 6 bases and the J gene lost 8 bases, with 16 bases spanning the gap. The CDR3 runs to 12 residues. The method was immunoSEQ multiplex PCR; TCRdb's version includes in-frame clones alone and lacks a portion of them. Of tens of thousands of clones detected, roughly four fifths appear once; the ten largest clones hold about 4.7%. This clone was counted between two and nine times. This chain connects TRBV29-1 to TRBJ1-2; tentatively, D is TRBD1 (6 bases). The receptor's source is a person in their 40s with breast cancer. The sequencing sample was made of blood. The CDR3 coding sequence is TGCAGCGTACAAGGGTTAAGGGGGGGCTACACCTTC. Amino acid sequence: CSVQGLRGGYTF.